The 14 T cell receptor beta chains presented below share a single source sample, sequenced in a study of patients and donors after allogeneic stem cell transplantation. TCRdb itself ran the RT-PCR reads through MiXCR, one entry per CDR3 protein. The repertoire holds hundreds of thousands of distinct CDR3 sequences, with approximately 16% as singletons. The sample taken for sequencing was blood, either unsorted or a sorted T cell fraction (not recorded which). Source of these receptors: a human donor who was either an allogeneic HSCT recipient or a stem cell or donor lymphocyte infusion donor (not recorded which). It is not recorded whose cells these are; they may come from a transplant donor.

The sample holds a few counts of this clonotype. This chain uses TRBV7-9 with TRBJ2-5, with 7 positions matching TRBD1. The CDR3 is 14 residues long. Germline V gene data show CDR1 as SEHNR and CDR2 as FQNEAQ (reference sequence). V lost 3 bases and J lost 5; bases outside the gene matches: 6. The CDR3 protein is CASSLTGSAETQYF. CDR3 DNA: TGTGCCAGCAGCTTGACAGGGTCGGCGGAGACCCAGTACTTC.

V and J are TRBV11-2 and TRBJ2-3; 11 bases fit TRBD2. CDR3 size: 15 residues. V gave up 4 bases and J gave up 7 bases; unmatched junction bases: 7. From germline, CDR1 is SGHAT and CDR2 FQNNGV. The CDR3 is CASSSVAGGPNTQYF. The CDR3 nucleotides read TGTGCCAGCAGCTCTGTAGCGGGGGGGCCGAATACGCAGTATTTT.

This chain uses TRBV4-3 with TRBJ2-7; D remains ambiguous. Germline loops: CDR1 LGHNA, CDR2 YSLEER. The CDR3 is 15 residues long. The V and J ends lost 0 bases and 7 bases respectively, with 16 bases between them. The CDR3 DNA sequence: TGCGCCAGCAGCCAAGAGGGCTCAAGGGTTGGGGAGCAGTACTTC. This sequence encodes CASSQEGSRVGEQYF.

This clonotype was seen a few times. The V gene is TRBV20-1, the J gene TRBJ2-7; TRBD2 aligns across 8 bases. The CDR3 spans 14 residues. Germline values: CDR1 DFQATT, CDR2 SNEGSKA (reference sequence). Germline trimming cut 3 bases from V and 6 bases from J; bases unmatched to any gene: 10. Here the CDR3 DNA reads TGCAGTGCTAGTAAGGCGGGAGGAGACGGCGAGCAGTACTTC. Its protein product is CSASKAGGDGEQYF.

This CDR3 reads CASSGLGQTDYNEQFF. The CDR3 DNA sequence: TGTGCCAGCAGTGGATTGGGGCAGACTGATTACAATGAGCAGTTCTTC. The V call is TRBV12-3 or TRBV12-4, the J call TRBJ2-1; weak D call: TRBD1 (5 bases). V was shortened by 5 bases and J by 4 bases, with 18 bases between the two germline ends. There are 16 residues in the CDR3.

The V call is TRBV5-5, the J call TRBJ1-4, with D tentatively TRBD1 (5 bases). V lost 4 bases, J lost 4 bases, and 20 bases lay in between. Germline V gives CDR1 SGHKS, CDR2 YYEKEE (reference sequence). CDR3 length: 17 amino acids. CDR3 coding DNA: TGTGCCAGCAGCCCACCGCAGGTCCCAGGGCTTAATGAAAAACTGTTTTTT. Protein sequence: CASSPPQVPGLNEKLFF.

This clonotype was seen a few times. The CDR3 bases are TGTGCCAGCAGCAGGCGTAGGGGGGCCAACGTCCTGACTTTC. It codes for CASSRRRGANVLTF. The chain employs TRBV21-1 and TRBJ2-6. TRBV21-1 constitutes a pseudogene. The CDR3 loop spans 14 amino acids.

The V and J genes are TRBV20-1 and TRBJ2-2; a possible D gene is TRBD2 (6 bases). Trimming cost V 3 bases and J 6 bases, with 17 bases left between them. The CDR3 loop spans 15 amino acids. The germline V gene encodes CDR1 DFQATT and CDR2 SNEGSKA (reference sequence). CDR3 sequence: CSARRDSRSAGELFF. CDR3 nucleotides: TGCAGTGCTAGGCGGGACTCCCGTTCCGCCGGGGAGCTGTTTTTT.

This clonotype appeared many times. The V call is TRBV20-1, the J call TRBJ1-1; D unresolved. Germline assignment: CDR1 DFQATT and CDR2 SNEGSKA (reference sequence). Trimming removed 3 bases at V and 1 base at J, with 21 bases between. This CDR3 spans 17 amino acids. CDR3 DNA: TGCAGTGCTAGTCGCAAGGGCAGCAGAAATTCGAACACTGAAGCTTTCTTT. It translates to CSASRKGSRNSNTEAFF.

This clonotype appeared a few times. The chain joins TRBV7-8 to TRBJ1-1; D gene unclear. The V end was cut by 7 bases, the J end by 0 bases, with 12 bases between. Germline V gene sequence: CDR1 SGHVS, CDR2 FQNEAQ. The CDR3 contains 14 residues. Here the CDR3 DNA reads TGTGCCAGCACCACCCGTGCAGTGAACACTGAAGCTTTCTTT. Protein product: CASTTRAVNTEAFF.

This clonotype was seen once. The V gene is TRBV12-3 or TRBV12-4, the J gene TRBJ1-2; TRBD1 agrees at 12 bases. The CDR3 sequence is 15 residues long. V lost 6 bases, J lost 5 bases, and 7 bases stayed unmatched. The DNA of the CDR3 is TGTGCCAGCAGCCACCCGGGACAGGGGGCTTATGGCTACACCTTC. This encodes CASSHPGQGAYGYTF.

This clonotype has at least ten counts. The chain uses TRBV27 and TRBJ2-1, with 9 bases that match TRBD2. This CDR3 spans 16 amino acids. Trimming took 0 bases from V and 5 from J; bases not matched to a gene: 5. The germline V gene has CDR1 MNHEY and CDR2 SMNVEV (reference sequence). Written as DNA, the CDR3 is TGTGCCAGCAGTTTATCGCGGGGGGGCCCCCACAATGAGCAGTTCTTC. It specifies CASSLSRGGPHNEQFF.

This clonotype was recorded a few times. This chain joins TRBV29-1 and TRBJ1-1; unclear D gene. V was clipped by 4 bases and J by 2 bases, with 8 bases between them. This CDR3 is built from 12 residues. Germline V CDR1 and CDR2: SQVTM, ANQGSEA. In DNA form, the CDR3 reads TGCAGCGTTGTTCCGGGTAACACTGAAGCTTTCTTT. Its translation is CSVVPGNTEAFF.

Only a few counts were recorded for this clonotype. The chain combines TRBV4-1 with TRBJ2-7; TRBD2 agrees at 7 bases. The ends lost 3 bases at V and 3 bases at J; junction bases unmatched: 11. The CDR3 runs 16 residues. Germline V gene lookup returns CDR1 MGHRA and CDR2 YSYEKL. The CDR3 bases are TGCGCCAGCAGCCAGGCTAGGACTAGGTCGCACTACGAGCAGTACTTC. Translation: CASSQARTRSHYEQYF.